A few counts support the clone carrying this TCR beta chain. Germline V CDR1 and CDR2: MGHDK, SYGVNS. This CDR3 comprises 16 residues. Between the trimmed V and J ends, which lost 8 bases and 0 bases, there was a span of 17 bases. The sample belongs to a study of shared clonotypes between healthy human individuals. Evenly divided among several immunoSEQ plates was the genomic DNA of each subset. Unsorted PBMC DNA went through sequencing on ten immunoSEQ deep assay plates. Profiling relied on immunoSEQ multiplex PCR, and the TCRdb table lists in-frame clones only, not all of them. The sample contains approximately 500,000 clones, 75% to 80% of which appear only once.

Sequencing was done on a sample of PBMCs. The chain carries TRBV25-1 and TRBJ2-1; perhaps TRBD2 as D (5 bases). This TCR was recovered from a woman aged 40 to 50 in good health. Some clones in this sample may be carry-over from other donors' samples. The CDR3 is CASRASGAASYNEQFF. The CDR3 DNA reads TGTGCCAGCCGAGCCAGCGGAGCGGCCTCCTACAATGAGCAGTTCTTC. Complete variable domain (other parts from reference TRBV25-1 and TRBJ2-1): EADIYQTPRYLVIGTGKKITLECSQTMGHDKMYWYQQDPGMELHLIHYSYGVNSTEKGDLSSESTVSRIRTEHFPLTLESARPSHTSQYLCASRASGAASYNEQFFGPGTRLTVL.